The present TCR beta chain was sequenced within a study of blood T cell repertoires in COVID-19 (dated by TCRdb to 2018 to 2020). Regarding the complete study: The collaborator samples originated in the United States, Italy and Spain and spanned the acute and convalescent phases of COVID-19. The material from the prospective study consisted of cDNA or gDNA derived from T cells, B-cell-depleted T cells, or PBMCs. Subjects who had been exposed to COVID-19, were actively infected with it, or had recovered from it provided the deeply sampled blood TCRbeta repertoires that made up the dataset. The repertoires were made available in a free public database intended to serve as a resource for research on the immune response to SARS-CoV-2. Samples came from the ongoing ImmuneRACE study (first 160 participants) plus 1,254 subjects from 6 global collaborators. Sample metadata almost always included a de-identified subject ID, COVID-19 status, age in years and sex. Where available, HLA class I and class II types were taken from metadata supplied by the sample provider and were not determined by assay-based typing. The investigation overall reported the following: The quantity of clinical and demographic metadata differed by source and by participant and was supplied without curation.

At one collaborating source in Seattle, patients were enrolled during active infection and were followed longitudinally through the course of disease. Collaborating institutions collected whole blood in K2EDTA tubes following their own protocols. For TCRbeta analysis, collaborators shipped samples as frozen whole blood, isolated PBMCs, or DNA extracted from either of those sample types. TCRbeta CDR3 regions were amplified from genomic DNA using the immunoSEQ Assay, a bias-controlled multiplex PCR. The authors' analysis ran thus. Nucleated cell counts per sample were estimated from amplification of reference gene primers within the assay. To quantify the absolute abundance of each unique TCRbeta CDR3 rearrangement, sequence reads were collapsed and filtered. For each sample, productive Simpson clonality was calculated as the square root of Simpson's diversity index over productive rearrangements. Held by TCRdb, this immuneACCESS table contains in-frame sequences only and omits some clones. Under half of the omission traces to an unresolved V gene where checked; the cause of the rest is unknown. V, J and clone size reflect that table, while D and trimming were determined from the DNA. For this sample the table gives fewer than 300,000 clones, of which approximately 85% were detected only once. The top ten constitute 0.7% to 1% of the sample.

In its sample, this clone was seen many times. What this receptor recognizes is not known. Per-base quality was not reported, and no clone a single base away is much larger than it. Source material: peripheral blood. The sequence derives from a human donor with COVID-19, enrolled during active disease. The donor label of this sample is uncertain.

In nucleotide form, the sequence is TGTGCCAGTAGTAAAACGGGACAGGGGGAGTACGAGCAGTACTTC. Its amino acids are CASSKTGQGEYEQYF. The chain was built from TRBV19 and TRBJ2-7; TRBD1 fits 11 bases in the junction. The CDR3 runs 15 amino acids, cysteine and phenylalanine included. The retained sequence is limited to the CDR3, 45 bases, with the frame set at the first base. Sequences LNHDA (CDR1) and SQIVND (CDR2) are obtained from the germline V gene (reference sequence). Compared with germline, V lacks 4 bases and J lacks 4 bases; bases without a gene match: 6.